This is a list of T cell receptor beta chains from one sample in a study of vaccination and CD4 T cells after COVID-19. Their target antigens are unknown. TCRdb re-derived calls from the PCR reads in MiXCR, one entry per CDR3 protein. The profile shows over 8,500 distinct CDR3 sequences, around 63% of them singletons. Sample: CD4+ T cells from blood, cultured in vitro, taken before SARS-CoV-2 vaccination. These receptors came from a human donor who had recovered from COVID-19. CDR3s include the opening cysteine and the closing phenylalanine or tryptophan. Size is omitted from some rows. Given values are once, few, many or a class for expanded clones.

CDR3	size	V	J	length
CASSLLADTQYF	few	TRBV7-9	TRBJ2-3	12
CSALAGEGETQYF	.	TRBV20-1	TRBJ2-5	13
CASSPRILQVNTEAFF	few	TRBV19	TRBJ1-1	16
CASSLGGPVVAGNTIYF	.	TRBV5-1	TRBJ1-3	17
CASSYLSGRAWNEQFF	.	TRBV6-5	TRBJ2-1	16
CASSMIDRGQQETQYF	.	TRBV19	TRBJ2-5	16
CASSRYDLTGSNSPLHF	few	TRBV6-1	TRBJ1-6	17
CASSLTGREGAFF	.	TRBV7-9	TRBJ1-1	13
CASSVDRLAGGHPYNEQFF	.	TRBV9	TRBJ2-1	19
CASRLGGDRYNEQFF	.	TRBV6-1	TRBJ2-1	15
CASSLVIDTYEQYF	.	TRBV7-8	TRBJ2-7	14
CTPGQGASRGEAFF	.	TRBV20-1	TRBJ1-1	14
CSARDLRAAGEETQYF	few	TRBV20-1	TRBJ2-5	16
CASSQPGTLPRPQHF	.	TRBV28	TRBJ1-5	15
CSASGYFKTGELFF	few	TRBV20-1	TRBJ2-2	14
CASRTAMDTGELFF	.	TRBV2	TRBJ2-2	14
CASGTGSEQYF	.	TRBV19	TRBJ2-7	11
CSAELAGGPYEQYF	.	TRBV20-1	TRBJ2-7	14
CASSNNSALNTGELFF	.	TRBV21-1	TRBJ2-2	16
CASSYSPGTPLNEQFF	.	TRBV6-5	TRBJ2-1	16